The 25 T cell receptor beta chains in this list originate from one sample, sequenced in a study of blood T cell repertoires in COVID-19. Assay used: immunoSEQ multiplex PCR; TCRdb lists only in-frame clones, some missing. The sample holds roughly 200,000 clones, over 80% seen once. The sequencing sample was made of peripheral blood. Receptors originate from a man aged 35 to 55 with acute or convalescent COVID-19.

V is TRBV5-5 and J is TRBJ1-4; D gene ambiguous. Trimming took off 2 bases at V and 0 bases at J, with 8 bases between the two ends. Germline V gene sequence: CDR1 SGHKS, CDR2 YYEKEE (reference sequence). The CDR3 is made up of 15 amino acids. CDR3 coding DNA: TGTGCCAGCAGCTTCGACCAGGCAACTAATGAAAAACTGTTTTTT. Protein sequence: CASSFDQATNEKLFF.

The V call is TRBV27, the J call TRBJ2-1; no definite D call. Looked up from germline, CDR1 is MNHEY and CDR2 is SMNVEV (reference sequence). The CDR3 loop spans 15 amino acids. V lost 0 bases and J lost 1, with 7 bases in between. CDR3 sequence reads: CASSLSEQSYNEQFF. The CDR3 DNA follows: TGTGCCAGCAGTTTATCGGAGCAGTCCTACAATGAGCAGTTCTTC.

The chain uses TRBV2 and TRBJ2-7; 8 bases fit TRBD2. The germline V gene has CDR1 SNHLY and CDR2 FYNNEI. The CDR3 loop spans 13 amino acids. The J segment lost 2 bases and the V segment lost 7 bases, leaving 4 bases of the junction unmatched. The CDR3, as DNA: TGTGCCAGCACTCAACTAGCGGCCTACGAGCAGTACTTC. Its protein product is CASTQLAAYEQYF.

CDR3 DNA sequence: TGTGCCAGCAGTTTATTACAGGATCCAAAGGAGACCCAGTACTTC. It yields the protein CASSLLQDPKETQYF. The chain uses TRBV27 and TRBJ2-5; tentatively, D is TRBD1 (5 bases). CDR1 is MNHEY, CDR2 SMNVEV, per germline (reference sequence). The CDR3 is made up of 15 amino acids. V was pared by 1 base and J by 5 bases, with 14 bases between.

V usage is TRBV7-9 and J usage is TRBJ2-1, with a tentative D call TRBD1 (6 bases). This CDR3 has 15 residues. Trimming removed 3 bases at V and 0 bases at J, with 9 bases between. The germline V gene encodes CDR1 SEHNR and CDR2 FQNEAQ (reference sequence). CDR3 amino acids: CASSFTGSSYNEQFF. The CDR3 DNA reads as TGTGCCAGCAGCTTCACAGGGTCCTCCTACAATGAGCAGTTCTTC.

The chain carries TRBV4-2 and TRBJ1-2; D might be TRBD1 (5 bases). Germline CDR1 is LGHNA and CDR2 is YNFKEQ. The length of the CDR3 is 15 residues. With 3 bases removed from V and 6 bases from J, the gap between germline ends came to 17 bases. The CDR3 region is CASSHQARGDDGYTF. Here the CDR3 DNA reads TGTGCCAGCAGCCACCAGGCCCGCGGGGACGATGGCTACACCTTC.

The chain joins TRBV10-3 to TRBJ1-2; D is ambiguous. Trimming stripped 6 bases from V and 8 bases from J, with 19 bases between. The CDR3 is made up of 14 amino acids. Germline V lookup: CDR1 ENHRY, CDR2 SYGVKD. The CDR3 bases are TGTGCCATCAGGAACTCCGGAGCGGCTGAAGGCTACACCTTC. It translates to CAIRNSGAAEGYTF.

The CDR3 DNA reads TGTGCCAGCAGCCTAAGCCGACTAGCGACCTACGAGCAGTACTTC. Amino acid sequence: CASSLSRLATYEQYF. The J gene is TRBJ2-7, the V gene TRBV11-2, with TRBD2 matching over 8 bases. V trimming: 5 bases; J trimming: 2 bases; junction bases outside the gene matches: 8. The germline V gene has CDR1 SGHAT and CDR2 FQNNGV. CDR3 length equals 15 residues.

The chain employs TRBV3-1 (or the pseudogene TRBV3-2) and TRBJ1-1; no reliable D call. The CDR3 runs 13 residues. Germline values: CDR1 LGHDT, CDR2 YNNKEL (reference sequence). Trimming shortened V by 3 bases and J by 1 base, and 6 bases separated the two germline ends. The chain's CDR3 is CASSHGGNTEAFF. DNA for the CDR3: TGTGCCAGCAGCCACGGAGGGAACACTGAAGCTTTCTTT.

The chain couples TRBV3-1 (or the pseudogene TRBV3-2) to TRBJ1-5, with 8 nucleotides matching TRBD1. Looked up from germline, CDR1 is LGHDT and CDR2 is YNNKEL (reference sequence). There are 15 residues in the CDR3. With V trimmed by 4 bases and J by 4 bases, 6 bases remained unmatched. The CDR3 DNA reads TGTGCCAGCAGCCTGACAGGGGACCTTAATCAGCCCCAGCATTTT. This gives the protein CASSLTGDLNQPQHF.

This clone turned up a few times. V is TRBV5-1 and J is TRBJ1-3; 8 bases map to TRBD1. Germline V CDR1 and CDR2: SGHRS, YFSETQ. V was pared by 3 bases and J by 4 bases, with 12 bases of the junction left unmatched. The CDR3 spans 17 residues. In DNA form, the CDR3 reads TGCGCCAGCAGCTGGACAGGGAGGACCTCCCGAGGAAACACCATATATTTT. It encodes CASSWTGRTSRGNTIYF.

A remark on this clone: The sample has other DNA sequences that encode this CDR3 too. This chain links TRBV12-3 or TRBV12-4 with TRBJ1-1, with D tentatively TRBD1 (5 bases). The CDR3 has 13 amino acids. Trimming left V 3 bases short and J 1 base short, with 6 bases between. The CDR3 DNA sequence: TGTGCCAGCAGTTTCGGGGGGAACACTGAAGCTTTCTTT. It codes for CASSFGGNTEAFF.

The gene calls are TRBV6-2 or TRBV6-3 and TRBJ1-5; TRBD1 is a possible D gene (5 bases). Looked up from germline, CDR1 is MNHEY and CDR2 is SVGEGT. This CDR3 has 16 amino acids. The V and J ends lost 3 bases and 7 bases respectively, with 19 bases between them. CDR3 sequence (DNA): TGTGCCAGCAGTTATTACAGTCGGGGGGTAGGGCAGCCCCAGCATTTT. Translation gives CASSYYSRGVGQPQHF.

The V and J genes are TRBV4-3 and TRBJ2-4; a weak D match, TRBD1 (6 bases). The germline V gene encodes CDR1 LGHNA and CDR2 YSLEER. This CDR3 is 17 amino acids long. Between the trimmed V and J ends, which lost 1 base and 0 bases, there was a span of 13 bases. CDR3: CASSQGTGLLAKNIQYF. Here the CDR3 DNA reads TGCGCCAGCAGCCAAGGAACAGGGCTGCTAGCCAAAAACATTCAGTACTTC.

The count of this clone is one. This rearrangement joins TRBV29-1 to TRBJ2-1; 9 bases match TRBD2. The CDR3 length is 14 residues. With V trimmed by 6 bases and J by 5 bases, 8 bases remained unmatched. The germline V gene has CDR1 SQVTM and CDR2 ANQGSEA. The CDR3 is CSVYTSGRNNEQFF. The DNA for the CDR3 is TGCAGCGTATATACTAGCGGGCGGAACAATGAGCAGTTCTTC.

As regards this clone: Other DNA sequences in this sample translate to the same CDR3. The chain combines TRBV6-2 or TRBV6-3 with TRBJ1-5; TRBD1 might be the D (6 bases). Germline V lookup: CDR1 MNHEY, CDR2 SVGEGT. This CDR3 contains 14 residues. The V gene lost 2 bases and the J gene lost 4 bases, with 9 bases spanning the gap. CDR3 amino acids: CASSYDRTNQPQHF. CDR3 sequence (DNA): TGTGCCAGCAGTTACGACAGGACTAATCAGCCCCAGCATTTT.

The chain employs TRBV6-2 or TRBV6-3 and TRBJ1-5; 7 positions match TRBD1. From germline, CDR1 is MNHEY and CDR2 SVGEGT. The CDR3 is 16 residues long. The ends lost 4 bases at V and 2 bases at J; junction bases unmatched: 8. DNA of the CDR3: TGTGCCAGCAGTTGGGGACAGCTCTCCGGCAATCAGCCCCAGCATTTT. It specifies CASSWGQLSGNQPQHF.

This chain links TRBV11-2 with TRBJ1-2; D remains ambiguous. CDR1 is SGHAT, CDR2 FQNNGV, per germline. V was clipped by 5 bases and J by 1 base, with 11 bases between them. The CDR3 is 14 amino acids. CDR3 sequence: CASSRTTDNYGYTF. The DNA of the CDR3 is TGTGCCAGCAGCCGAACAACAGATAACTATGGCTACACCTTC.

This clone was detected only a few times. The CDR3 region has the DNA TGTGCCAGCAGAACAGGGACAGATACGCAGTATTTT. It yields the protein CASRTGTDTQYF. The V call is TRBV27, the J call TRBJ2-3; the D gene is possibly TRBD1 (6 bases). V lost 6 bases, J lost 3 bases, and 7 bases lay in between. The CDR3 is 12 residues long. CDR1 and CDR2 from the germline V gene are MNHEY and SMNVEV (reference sequence).

This sequence joins TRBV23-1 and TRBJ2-5, with D possibly matching TRBD1 (6 bases). TRBV23-1 is recorded as an ORF, its role being uncertain. V was clipped by 10 bases and J by 3 bases, with 15 bases between them. There are 13 residues in the CDR3. CDR3 protein: CAITGWGEETQYF. The CDR3 DNA sequence: TGCGCCATCACAGGGTGGGGCGAAGAGACCCAGTACTTC.

This chain uses TRBV9 with TRBJ1-6; 10 bases are shared with TRBD1. In germline, CDR1 is SGDLS, CDR2 YYNGEE. The CDR3 totals 20 residues. The junction had 14 bases not matched to a gene; V was cut back by 3 bases and J by 2 bases. In DNA, the CDR3 is TGTGCCAGCAGCGGAACCCCCGGGACAGGGGCAGGACCCTATAATTCACCCCTCCACTTT. This gives the protein CASSGTPGTGAGPYNSPLHF.

This chain uses TRBV5-1 with TRBJ2-5; a weak D match, TRBD1 (6 bases). Germline loops: CDR1 SGHRS, CDR2 YFSETQ. Trimming cost V 4 bases and J 4 bases, with 11 bases left between them. The CDR3 is 13 amino acids. The CDR3 reads CASSHPRGETQYF. The CDR3 bases are TGCGCCAGCAGCCACCCCAGGGGAGAGACCCAGTACTTC.

The chain links TRBV9 to TRBJ1-2, with TRBD1 identical over 9 bases. Germline V lookup: CDR1 SGDLS, CDR2 YYNGEE. The junction had 6 bases not matched to a gene; V was cut back by 4 bases and J by 8 bases. The length of the CDR3 is 13 residues. CDR3 coding DNA: TGTGCCAGCAGCAGACGGACAGGGGAAGGCTACACCTTC. Its protein product is CASSRRTGEGYTF.

This chain uses TRBV4-3 with TRBJ2-2; 11 nucleotides align to TRBD2. The V and J ends lost 3 bases and 5 bases, in that order; junction bases with no gene match: 5. The length of the CDR3 is 16 residues. CDR1 and CDR2 (germline): LGHNA, YSLEER. The CDR3 reads CASSQGLAERTGELFF. Here the CDR3 DNA reads TGCGCCAGCAGCCAGGGACTAGCGGAGCGAACCGGGGAGCTGTTTTTT.

V and J are TRBV15 and TRBJ2-1; 14 bases are shared with TRBD2. Germline CDR1 and CDR2: LNHNV and YYDKDF (reference sequence). Trimming cost V 2 bases and J 10 bases; bases outside gene matches: 7. The CDR3 consists of 16 residues. In nucleotides, the CDR3 is TGTGCCACCAGCAGAACCGGGACTAGCGGGAGAAGGGAGCAGTTCTTC. It yields the protein CATSRTGTSGRREQFF.